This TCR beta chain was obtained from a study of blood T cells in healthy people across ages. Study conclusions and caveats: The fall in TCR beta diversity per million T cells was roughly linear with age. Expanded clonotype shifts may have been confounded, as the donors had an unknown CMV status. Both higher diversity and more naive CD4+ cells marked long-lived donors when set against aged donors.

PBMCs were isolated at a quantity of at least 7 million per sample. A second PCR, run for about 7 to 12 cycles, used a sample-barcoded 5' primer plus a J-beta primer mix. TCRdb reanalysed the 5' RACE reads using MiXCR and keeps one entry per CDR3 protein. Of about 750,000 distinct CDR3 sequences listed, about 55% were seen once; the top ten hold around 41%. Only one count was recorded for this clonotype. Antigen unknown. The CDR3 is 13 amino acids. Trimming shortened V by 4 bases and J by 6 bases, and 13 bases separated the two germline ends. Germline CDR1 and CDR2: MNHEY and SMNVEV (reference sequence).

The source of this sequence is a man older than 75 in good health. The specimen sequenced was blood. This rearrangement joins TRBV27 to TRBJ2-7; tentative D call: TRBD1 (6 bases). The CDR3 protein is CASSWGQAGEQYF. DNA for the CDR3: TGTGCCAGCAGTTGGGGGCAGGCTGGCGAGCAGTACTTC.